The TCR beta chain described here comes from a study of blood T cell repertoires in COVID-19. The data were produced by immunoSEQ multiplex PCR, yet TCRdb's version contains in-frame clones alone and is incomplete. Of some 96,000 clones detected, over 80% appear once; the ten largest clones hold about 10%. CDR1 MNHNY and CDR2 SVGAGI come from the germline V gene (reference sequence). The V end was cut by 4 bases, the J end by 4 bases, with 18 bases between. The CDR3 runs to 16 residues. Sequencing input: peripheral blood. The sequence was collected from a human donor in a cohort sampled during active COVID-19. V usage is TRBV6-6 and J usage is TRBJ2-3; D might be TRBD2 (6 bases). CDR3 bases: TGTGCCAGCAGTTCCCCGGGCGGCGGGGTGTCAGATACGCAGTATTTT. It codes for CASSSPGGGVSDTQYF.